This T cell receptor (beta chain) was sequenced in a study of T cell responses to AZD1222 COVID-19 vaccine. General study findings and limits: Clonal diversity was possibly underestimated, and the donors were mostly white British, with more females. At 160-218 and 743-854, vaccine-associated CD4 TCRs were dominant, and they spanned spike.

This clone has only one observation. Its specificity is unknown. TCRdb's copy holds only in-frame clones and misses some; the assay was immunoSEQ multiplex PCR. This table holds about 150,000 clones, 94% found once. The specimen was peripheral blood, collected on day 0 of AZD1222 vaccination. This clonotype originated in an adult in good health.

The CDR3 is CASSLSRGYNEQFF. Written as DNA, the CDR3 is TGTGCCAGCAGCTTATCCAGGGGCTACAATGAGCAGTTCTTC. The rearrangement links TRBV11-2 to TRBJ2-1; TRBD1 is a possible D gene (6 bases). The germline CDR1 and CDR2 sequences are SGHAT and FQNNGV. The V gene lost 2 bases and the J gene lost 3 bases, with 8 bases spanning the gap. CDR3 size: 14 residues.